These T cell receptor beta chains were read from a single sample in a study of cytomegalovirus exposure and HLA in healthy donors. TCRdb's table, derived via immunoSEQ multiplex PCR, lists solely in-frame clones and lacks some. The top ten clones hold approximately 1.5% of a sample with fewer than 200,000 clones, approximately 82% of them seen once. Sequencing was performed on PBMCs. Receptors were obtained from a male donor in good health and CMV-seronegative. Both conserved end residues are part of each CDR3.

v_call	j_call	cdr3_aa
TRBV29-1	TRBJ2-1	CTVFGLSNEQFF
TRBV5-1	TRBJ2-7	CASSLTSGGPYEQYF
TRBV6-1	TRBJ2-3	CASSGDHTYTDTQYF
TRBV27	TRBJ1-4	CASRLQAGMGEKLFF
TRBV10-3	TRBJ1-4	CAISEPGQGAEEKLFF
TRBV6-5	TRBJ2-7	CASSSLRYEQYF
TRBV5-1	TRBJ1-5	CASSLEEGVSPQHF
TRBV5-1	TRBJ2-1	CASSLLSSGSFMQFF
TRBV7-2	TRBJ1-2	CASSRDRVNYGYTF
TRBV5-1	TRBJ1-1	CASSLGTGGTEAFF
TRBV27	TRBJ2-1	CASSLRAPRNNEQFF
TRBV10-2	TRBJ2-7	CASSDSPGRHEQYF
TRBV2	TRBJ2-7	CASSLGQGVSYEQYF
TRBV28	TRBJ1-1	CASSFEGLHF
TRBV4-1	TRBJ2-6	CASSRLGLLAGNGQGANVLTF
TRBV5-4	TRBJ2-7	CASSPDRGLYEQYF
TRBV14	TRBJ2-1	CASSQTRGFLLVDEQFF
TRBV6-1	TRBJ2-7	CASSHLQGNEQYF
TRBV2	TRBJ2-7	CASRQGRDKQYF
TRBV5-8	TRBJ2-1	CASSFQGISYNEQFF
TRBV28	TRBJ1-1	CASPAWDSSNTEAFF
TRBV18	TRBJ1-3	CASSPGQAFSGNTIYF
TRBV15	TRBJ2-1	CATSRDPVSGYIRNEQFF
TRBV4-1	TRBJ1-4	CASSQDRGLSEKLFF
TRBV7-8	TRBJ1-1	CASSLRVGVEIEAFF
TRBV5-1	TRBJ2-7	CASSDASGSVYEQYF
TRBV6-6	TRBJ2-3	CASSYSDFQDTQYF
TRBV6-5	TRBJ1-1	CASSPQGVFPEAFF
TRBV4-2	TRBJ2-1	CASSQDFSSGSISLSSYNEQFF
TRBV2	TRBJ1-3	CASRTGPGNTIYF
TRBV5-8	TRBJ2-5	CASSPGTGEETQYF
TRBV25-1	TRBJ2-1	CASSGGSEQFF
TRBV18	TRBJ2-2	CASSQQSTGELFF
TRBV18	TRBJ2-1	CASSPQGSGEQFF
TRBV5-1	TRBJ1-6	CASSLYGTGQGAGSSPLHF
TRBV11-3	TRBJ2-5	CASSSRHGTGTGETQYF
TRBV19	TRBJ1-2	CASSITTGQGYGYTF
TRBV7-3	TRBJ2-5	CASSLGTSGNQETQYF
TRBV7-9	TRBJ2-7	CASSLSSGGHWVYF
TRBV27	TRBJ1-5	CASRRVGRNQPQHF
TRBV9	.	CASSPSIRTGSSVGFHEQYF
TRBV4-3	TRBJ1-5	CASSQETGTGGQPQHF
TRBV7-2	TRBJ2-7	CASSRSAGGPYEQYF
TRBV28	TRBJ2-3	CASSLPGAGVSDTQYF
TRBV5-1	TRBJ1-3	CASSAWTGSGNTIYF
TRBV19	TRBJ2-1	CASSWDRFNEQFF
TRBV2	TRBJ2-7	CASNLGTSGGGYEQYF